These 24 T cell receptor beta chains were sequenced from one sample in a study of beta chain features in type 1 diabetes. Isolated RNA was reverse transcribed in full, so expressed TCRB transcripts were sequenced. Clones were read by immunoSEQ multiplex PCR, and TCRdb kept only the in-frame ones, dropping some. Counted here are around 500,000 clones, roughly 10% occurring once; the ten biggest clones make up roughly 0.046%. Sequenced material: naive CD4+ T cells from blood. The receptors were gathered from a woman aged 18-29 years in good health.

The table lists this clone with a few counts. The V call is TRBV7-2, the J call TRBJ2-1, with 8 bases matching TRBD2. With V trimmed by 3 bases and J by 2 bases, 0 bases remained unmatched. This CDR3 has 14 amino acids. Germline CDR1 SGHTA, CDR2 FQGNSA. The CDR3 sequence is CASSFSGTYNEQFF. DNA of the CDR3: TGTGCCAGCAGCTTTAGCGGGACCTACAATGAGCAGTTCTTC. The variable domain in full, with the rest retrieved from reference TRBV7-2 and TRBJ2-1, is GAGVSQSPSNKVTEKGKDVELRCDPISGHTALYWYRQSLGQGLEFLIYFQGNSAPDKSGLPSDRFSAERTGGSVSTLTIQRTQQEDSAVYLCASSFSGTYNEQFFGPGTRLTVL.

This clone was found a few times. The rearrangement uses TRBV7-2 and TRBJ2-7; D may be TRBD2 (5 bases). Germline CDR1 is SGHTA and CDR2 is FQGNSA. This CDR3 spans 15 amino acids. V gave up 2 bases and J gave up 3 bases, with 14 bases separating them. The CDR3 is CASSLSLTNRYEQYF. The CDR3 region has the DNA TGTGCCAGCAGCTTAAGCCTGACTAACCGCTACGAGCAGTACTTC.

CDR3: CASSLGLGSNQPQHF. The CDR3 DNA reads TGTGCCAGCAGTTTAGGCCTTGGGAGCAATCAGCCCCAGCATTTT. V usage is TRBV28 and J usage is TRBJ1-5; D unclear. Germline CDR1 reads MDHEN; CDR2 reads SYDVKM. The V end lost 2 bases, the J end lost 1 base, and 9 bases lay between the germline ends. This CDR3 has 15 residues.

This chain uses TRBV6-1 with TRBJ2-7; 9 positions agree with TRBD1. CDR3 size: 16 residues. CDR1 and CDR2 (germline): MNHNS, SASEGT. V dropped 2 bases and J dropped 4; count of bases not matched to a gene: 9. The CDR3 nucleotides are TGTGCCAGCAGTGAAAGGAGCCGGGACAGGGTATACGAGCAGTACTTC. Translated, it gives CASSERSRDRVYEQYF.

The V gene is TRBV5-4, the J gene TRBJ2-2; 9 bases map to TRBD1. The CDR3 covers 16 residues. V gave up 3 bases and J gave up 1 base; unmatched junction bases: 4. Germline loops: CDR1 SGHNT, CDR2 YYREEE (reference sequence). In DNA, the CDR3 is TGTGCCAGCAGCTCCGGGACAGGGAGGAACACCGGGGAGCTGTTTTTT. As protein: CASSSGTGRNTGELFF.

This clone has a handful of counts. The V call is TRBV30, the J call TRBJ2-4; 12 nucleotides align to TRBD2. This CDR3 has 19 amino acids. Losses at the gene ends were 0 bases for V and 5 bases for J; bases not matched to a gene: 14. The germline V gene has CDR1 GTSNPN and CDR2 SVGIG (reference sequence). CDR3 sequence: CAWSVRASGRALGENIQYF. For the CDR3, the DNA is TGTGCCTGGAGTGTTCGGGCTAGCGGGAGGGCCCTGGGTGAAAACATTCAGTACTTC.

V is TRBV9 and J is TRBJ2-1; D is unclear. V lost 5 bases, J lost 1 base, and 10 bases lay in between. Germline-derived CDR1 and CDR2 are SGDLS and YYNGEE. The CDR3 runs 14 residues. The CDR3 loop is CASSIQNSYNEQFF. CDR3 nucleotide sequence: TGTGCCAGCAGTATTCAAAATTCCTACAATGAGCAGTTCTTC.

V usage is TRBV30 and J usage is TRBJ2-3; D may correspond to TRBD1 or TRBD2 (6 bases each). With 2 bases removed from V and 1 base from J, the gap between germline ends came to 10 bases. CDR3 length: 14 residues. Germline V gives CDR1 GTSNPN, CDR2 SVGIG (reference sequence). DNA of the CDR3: TGTGCCTGGAGTTACGGGGGCGGCACAGATACGCAGTATTTT. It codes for CAWSYGGGTDTQYF.

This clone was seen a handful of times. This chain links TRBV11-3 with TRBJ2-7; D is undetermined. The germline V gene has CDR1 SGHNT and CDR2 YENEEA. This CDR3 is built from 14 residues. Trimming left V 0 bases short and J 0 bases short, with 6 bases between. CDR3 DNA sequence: TGTGCCAGCAGCTTAGAAGGATTCTCCTACGAGCAGTACTTC. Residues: CASSLEGFSYEQYF.

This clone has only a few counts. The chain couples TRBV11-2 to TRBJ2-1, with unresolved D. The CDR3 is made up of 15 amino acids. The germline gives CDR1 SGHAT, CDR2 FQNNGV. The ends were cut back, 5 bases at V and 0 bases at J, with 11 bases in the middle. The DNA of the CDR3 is TGTGCCAGCAGCCGAGGCCCTAGCTCCTACAATGAGCAGTTCTTC. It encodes CASSRGPSSYNEQFF.

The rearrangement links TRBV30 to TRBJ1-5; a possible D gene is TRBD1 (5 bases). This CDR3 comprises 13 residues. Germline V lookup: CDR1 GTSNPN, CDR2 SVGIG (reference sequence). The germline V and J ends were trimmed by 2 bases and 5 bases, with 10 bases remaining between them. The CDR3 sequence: CAWSPDSYQPQHF. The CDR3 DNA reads TGTGCCTGGAGTCCCGACAGTTATCAGCCCCAGCATTTT.

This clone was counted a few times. In DNA, the CDR3 is TGTGCCATCAGTGAGTCGCCGGCGGGATACACAGATACGCAGTATTTT. Translating it yields CAISESPAGYTDTQYF. The chain links TRBV10-3 to TRBJ2-3, with a tentative D call TRBD2 (6 bases). Trimming removed 0 bases from V and 2 bases from J, with 12 bases in between. In germline, CDR1 is ENHRY, CDR2 SYGVKD. The CDR3 has 16 residues.

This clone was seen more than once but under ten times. CDR3 sequence reads: CASSPGLAIDTQYF. CDR3 sequence (DNA): TGTGCCAGCAGCCCAGGACTAGCGATAGATACGCAGTATTTT. This rearrangement joins TRBV9 to TRBJ2-3, with 9 bases matching TRBD2. The germline CDR1 and CDR2 sequences are SGDLS and YYNGEE. V was clipped by 4 bases and J by 5 bases; unmatched bases: 5. The CDR3 is made up of 14 amino acids.

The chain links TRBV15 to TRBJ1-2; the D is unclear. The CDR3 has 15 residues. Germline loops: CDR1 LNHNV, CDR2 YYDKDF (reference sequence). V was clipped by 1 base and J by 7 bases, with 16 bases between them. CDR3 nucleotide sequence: TGTGCCACCAGCAGAGTCGGGGTGGGCCTGGGTGGCTACACCTTC. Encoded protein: CATSRVGVGLGGYTF. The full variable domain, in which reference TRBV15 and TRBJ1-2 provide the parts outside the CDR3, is DAMVIQNPRYQVTQFGKPVTLSCSQTLNHNVMYWYQQKSSQAPKLLFHYYDKDFNNEADTPDNFQSRRPNTSFCFLDIRSPGLGDTAMYLCATSRVGVGLGGYTFGSGTRLTVV.

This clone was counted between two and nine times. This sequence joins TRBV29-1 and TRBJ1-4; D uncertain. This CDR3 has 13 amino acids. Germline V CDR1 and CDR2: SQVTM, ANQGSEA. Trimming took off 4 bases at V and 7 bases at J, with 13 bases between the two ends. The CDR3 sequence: CSVAWGATEKLFF. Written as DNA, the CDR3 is TGCAGCGTTGCTTGGGGAGCCACTGAAAAACTGTTTTTT. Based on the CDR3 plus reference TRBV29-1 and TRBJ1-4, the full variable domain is SAVISQKPSRDICQRGTSLTIQCQVDSQVTMMFWYRQQPGQSLTLIATANQGSEATYESGFVIDKFPISRPNLTFSTLTVSNMSPEDSSIYLCSVAWGATEKLFFGSGTQLSVL.

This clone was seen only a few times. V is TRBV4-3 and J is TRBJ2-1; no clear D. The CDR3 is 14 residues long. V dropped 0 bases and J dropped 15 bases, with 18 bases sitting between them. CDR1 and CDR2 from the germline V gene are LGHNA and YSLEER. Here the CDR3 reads CASSQDALTPRRFF. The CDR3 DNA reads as TGCGCCAGCAGCCAAGATGCCTTGACTCCTCGGCGGTTCTTC.

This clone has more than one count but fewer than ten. This chain's CDR3 is CASSPTGYNEKLFF. CDR3 sequence (DNA): TGTGCCAGCTCACCGACAGGGTATAATGAAAAACTGTTTTTT. V and J are TRBV18 and TRBJ1-4; 7 positions agree with TRBD1. Germline CDR1 reads KGHSH; CDR2 reads LQKENI. The V and J ends lost 3 bases and 4 bases, in that order; junction bases with no gene match: 2. CDR3 length: 14 amino acids.

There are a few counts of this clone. The CDR3 DNA follows: TGTGCCAGCAGCTTAGTAACAGGATCCGGGGAGCTGTTTTTT. Its translation is CASSLVTGSGELFF. The genes are TRBV7-2 and TRBJ2-2, with D possibly TRBD1 on 5 matching bases. Trimming took 1 base from V and 6 from J, leaving 9 bases between them. The germline V gene encodes CDR1 SGHTA and CDR2 FQGNSA. This CDR3 has 14 amino acids.

CDR3 DNA: TGTGCCAGTACCGCTCGGGGAGCGGGAGCCTACGAGCAGTACTTC. Its protein product is CASTARGAGAYEQYF. The chain carries TRBV19 and TRBJ2-7; 8 positions agree with TRBD2. The V segment lost 7 bases and the J segment 2 bases; nucleotides outside the gene matches: 10. Germline assignment: CDR1 LNHDA and CDR2 SQIVND (reference sequence). The CDR3 totals 15 residues.

CDR3 bases: TGTGCCAGCAGCCGACTCACGAATTTCTACGAGCAGTACTTC. It translates to CASSRLTNFYEQYF. This sequence joins TRBV7-2 and TRBJ2-7; D unresolved. V lost 5 bases to trimming and J lost 3 bases, with 14 bases between them. Germline V gene lookup returns CDR1 SGHTA and CDR2 FQGNSA. The CDR3 sequence is 14 residues long.

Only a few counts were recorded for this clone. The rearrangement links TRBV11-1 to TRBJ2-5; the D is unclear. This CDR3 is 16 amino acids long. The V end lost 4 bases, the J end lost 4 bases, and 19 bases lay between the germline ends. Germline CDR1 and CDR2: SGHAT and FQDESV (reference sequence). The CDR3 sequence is CASSSGVLRLTETQYF. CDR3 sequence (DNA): TGTGCCAGCAGCTCTGGAGTATTGAGACTGACAGAGACCCAGTACTTC.

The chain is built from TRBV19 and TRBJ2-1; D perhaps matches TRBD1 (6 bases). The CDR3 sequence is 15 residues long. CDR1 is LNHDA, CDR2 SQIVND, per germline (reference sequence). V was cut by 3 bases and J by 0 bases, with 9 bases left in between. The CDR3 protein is CASSIGDNSYNEQFF. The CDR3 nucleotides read TGTGCCAGTAGTATCGGGGACAACTCCTACAATGAGCAGTTCTTC.

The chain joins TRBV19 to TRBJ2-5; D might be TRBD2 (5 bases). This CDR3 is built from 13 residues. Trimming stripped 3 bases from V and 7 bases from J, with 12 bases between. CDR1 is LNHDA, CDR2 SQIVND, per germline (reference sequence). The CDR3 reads CASSIFIGGTQYF. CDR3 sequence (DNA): TGTGCCAGTAGTATCTTTATCGGAGGGACCCAGTACTTC.

CDR3 loop: CSVGGRGAYEQYF. CDR3 nucleotide sequence: TGCAGCGTTGGCGGTCGTGGAGCCTACGAGCAGTACTTC. The genes are TRBV29-1 and TRBJ2-7; D remains ambiguous. Germline assignment: CDR1 SQVTM and CDR2 ANQGSEA. The V gene lost 4 bases and the J gene lost 2 bases, with 12 bases spanning the gap. CDR3 length equals 13 residues.